The 22 T cell receptor beta chains presented below share a single source sample, sequenced in a study of naive and memory T cell subsets (dated by TCRdb to 2016 to 2017). Overall results and qualifications from the work: A few larger clonotypes were present in naive repertoires, particularly the CD8 repertoires, and these clonotypes were possibly memory cells re-expressing CD45RA.

These receptors' antigens are unknown. Libraries were constructed by UMI-ligation and nested PCR. Sequenced on an Illumina MiSeq. An equimolar mix of two oligonucleotides covering both TRBC1 and TRBC2 was used as the beta constant-region primer. Four rounds of PCR were used to amplify ligated cDNA, with nested alpha and beta constant-region primers being used together with the SP2 primer. The public sequencing data were trimmed at Q25 with fastp and processed into clonotypes with MiXCR by TCRdb, which kept only in-frame beta chains. When rows share a CDR3 protein, they turn into one entry using the most common DNA and genes. Recorded for this sample are under 150,000 distinct CDR3 sequences; 15% to 25% of them occurred a single time. The ten most abundant clones make up about 0.57% of the sample. The material sequenced was naive CD8+ T cells from blood. The cell subset or site label here, explained by the study, means: naive T cells, CD45RA high CD27+. These receptors were taken from a human donor in good health.

The rearrangement links TRBV4-3 to TRBJ1-5; D is ambiguous. This CDR3 spans 16 amino acids. V was trimmed by 2 bases and J by 2 bases, leaving 13 bases between them. Per germline, CDR1 LGHNA and CDR2 YSLEER. The CDR3 nucleotides read TGCGCCAGCAGCCAATACCCAAACCGGGGCAATCAGCCCCAGCATTTT. This translates into CASSQYPNRGNQPQHF.

This chain connects TRBV5-6 to TRBJ2-6; no reliable D call. V lost 6 bases and J 2 bases, leaving 18 bases between the germline ends. This CDR3 has 17 amino acids. Germline V gene data show CDR1 as SGHDT and CDR2 as YYEEEE. CDR3 in DNA: TGTGCCAGCATCCGTTTTAGGACCAGGCCTGGGGCCAACGTCCTGACTTTC. Translating it yields CASIRFRTRPGANVLTF.

In this sample, this clonotype turned up a few times. The gene calls are TRBV19 and TRBJ2-1; D not resolved. Germline values: CDR1 LNHDA, CDR2 SQIVND (reference sequence). The CDR3 is 14 residues long. The ends were cut back, 3 bases at V and 7 bases at J, with 13 bases in the middle. The CDR3 here is CASSMGSVGNEQFF. For the CDR3, the DNA is TGTGCCAGTAGTATGGGGTCGGTTGGTAATGAGCAGTTCTTC.

This clonotype showed up just a few times. The chain links TRBV4-2 to TRBJ2-4; perhaps TRBD2 as D (5 bases). With 2 bases removed from V and 11 bases from J, the gap between germline ends came to 22 bases. The CDR3 consists of 16 residues. Germline V CDR1 and CDR2: LGHNA, YNFKEQ. This chain's CDR3 is CASSQIGGSVKEVQYF. Here the CDR3 DNA reads TGTGCCAGCAGCCAAATCGGCGGGTCCGTTAAAGAAGTTCAGTACTTC.

There are a few counts of this clonotype. The V gene is TRBV28, the J gene TRBJ2-2, with D perhaps TRBD1 (5 bases). This CDR3 has 13 residues. The germline V gene has CDR1 MDHEN and CDR2 SYDVKM. Trimming took off 4 bases at V and 5 bases at J, with 8 bases between the two ends. The CDR3 is CASSYRQTGELFF. Here the CDR3 DNA reads TGTGCCAGCAGTTACAGACAGACCGGGGAGCTGTTTTTT. Variable domain in full (rest from reference TRBV28 and TRBJ2-2): DVKVTQSSRYLVKRTGEKVFLECVQDMDHENMFWYRQDPGLGLRLIYFSYDVKMKEKGDIPEGYSVSREKKERFSLILESASTNQTSMYLCASSYRQTGELFFGEGSRLTVL.

This clonotype turned up a few times. The V call is TRBV20-1, the J call TRBJ2-7, with 7 positions matching TRBD1. Germline lookup yields CDR1 DFQATT and CDR2 SNEGSKA (reference sequence). The V gene end was trimmed by 3 bases and the J gene end by 2 bases; junction bases not matched to a gene: 7. The CDR3 runs 14 residues. The CDR3 DNA follows: TGCAGTGCTAGCGACAGGGAGAACCCCTACGAGCAGTACTTC. This encodes CSASDRENPYEQYF.

As DNA, the CDR3 is TGTGCCAGCAGCTCCGGACTAGCGGGAGGATTTGATGAGCAGTTCTTC. Translation gives CASSSGLAGGFDEQFF. The V and J genes are TRBV7-8 and TRBJ2-1, with 14 nucleotides matching TRBD2. The CDR3 length is 16 residues. V was pared by 4 bases and J by 8 bases, with 7 bases of the junction left unmatched. Germline assignment: CDR1 SGHVS and CDR2 FQNEAQ.

The gene calls are TRBV15 and TRBJ2-2; D possibly matches TRBD1 or TRBD2 (5 bases each). Trimming removed 5 bases from V and 1 base from J, with 11 bases in between. The CDR3 has 15 amino acids. Looked up from germline, CDR1 is LNHNV and CDR2 is YYDKDF (reference sequence). CDR3 region: CATSPIGGNTGELFF. CDR3 DNA: TGTGCCACCAGCCCGATTGGGGGGAACACCGGGGAGCTGTTTTTT.

This clonotype occurred once. V is TRBV4-1 and J is TRBJ2-3, with D perhaps matching TRBD2 (5 bases). The germline V gene encodes CDR1 MGHRA and CDR2 YSYEKL. This CDR3 is 15 amino acids long. V lost 2 bases and J lost 5, with 14 bases in between. CDR3 region: CASSQHGIRGDTQYF. The CDR3 DNA is TGCGCCAGCAGCCAACACGGGATCCGAGGAGATACGCAGTATTTT.

The table lists this clonotype with a few counts. The chain joins TRBV29-1 to TRBJ1-2; 7 nucleotides align to TRBD1. The CDR3 covers 11 residues. From germline, CDR1 is SQVTM and CDR2 ANQGSEA. J was trimmed by 10 bases and V by 2 bases; bases with no gene match: 4. The CDR3: CSVEPQGDYTF. The CDR3 DNA follows: TGCAGCGTTGAACCGCAGGGGGACTACACCTTC.

The chain employs TRBV3-1 and TRBJ2-7; TRBD2 agrees at 8 bases. This CDR3 has 14 amino acids. The ends lost 1 base at V and 6 bases at J; junction bases unmatched: 5. The V gene's germline CDR1 is LGHDT and CDR2 YNNKEL (reference sequence). The CDR3 region has the DNA TGTGCCAGCAGCCAAGTGAGCGGGGGAACCGAGCAGTACTTC. Protein product: CASSQVSGGTEQYF.

The rearrangement uses TRBV28 and TRBJ2-2; possible D gene TRBD2, 6 bases. The V gene lost 2 bases and the J gene lost 7 bases, with 11 bases spanning the gap. Germline V lookup: CDR1 MDHEN, CDR2 SYDVKM. The CDR3 totals 14 residues. CDR3 nucleotides: TGTGCCAGCAGTTTAATACTGGAGGGCGGGGAGCTGTTTTTT. Protein sequence: CASSLILEGGELFF. The full variable domain, its missing parts supplied by reference TRBV28 and TRBJ2-2, is DVKVTQSSRYLVKRTGEKVFLECVQDMDHENMFWYRQDPGLGLRLIYFSYDVKMKEKGDIPEGYSVSREKKERFSLILESASTNQTSMYLCASSLILEGGELFFGEGSRLTVL.

This chain joins TRBV25-1 and TRBJ2-7; D is unresolved. The germline V gene encodes CDR1 MGHDK and CDR2 SYGVNS. The CDR3 spans 13 residues. With 1 base removed from V and 0 bases from J, the gap between germline ends came to 4 bases. For the CDR3, the DNA is TGTGCCAGCAGTGAATTCAGCTCCTACGAGCAGTACTTC. Its protein product is CASSEFSSYEQYF.

V usage is TRBV28 and J usage is TRBJ2-7, with D possibly TRBD2 on 5 matching bases. CDR1 is MDHEN, CDR2 SYDVKM, per germline. V was trimmed by 1 base and J by 4 bases, leaving 14 bases between them. CDR3 length: 15 amino acids. The CDR3 bases are TGTGCCAGCAGTTTATACCGGGATCCCGGGTACGAGCAGTACTTC. This sequence encodes CASSLYRDPGYEQYF.

V usage is TRBV6-2 or TRBV6-3 and J usage is TRBJ2-7; D remains ambiguous. Germline V lookup: CDR1 MNHEY, CDR2 SVGEGT. The ends were cut back, 4 bases at V and 5 bases at J, with 6 bases in the middle. The CDR3 has 11 residues. The CDR3, as DNA: TGTGCCAGCAGTTGGGGAAACGAGCAGTACTTC. As protein: CASSWGNEQYF.

This clonotype has just a few counts. The rearrangement uses TRBV4-3 and TRBJ2-7; D remains unclear. The germline V gene encodes CDR1 LGHNA and CDR2 YSLEER. CDR3 size: 17 residues. The V end was cut by 0 bases, the J end by 5 bases, with 20 bases between. CDR3 amino acids: CASSQDLLVGYGDEQYF. CDR3 DNA: TGCGCCAGCAGCCAAGATCTCCTAGTTGGGTACGGCGACGAGCAGTACTTC.

This chain uses TRBV7-2 with TRBJ1-5; D perhaps matches TRBD1 (6 bases). Germline V gene data show CDR1 as SGHTA and CDR2 as FQGNSA. V was cut by 3 bases and J by 4 bases, with 13 bases left in between. This CDR3 comprises 15 residues. The CDR3 spells CASSFLDSLNQPQHF. CDR3 nucleotide sequence: TGTGCCAGCAGCTTTCTGGACAGTCTGAATCAGCCCCAGCATTTT.

The V call is TRBV29-1, the J call TRBJ2-1; D gene unclear. The CDR3 is 15 residues long. V lost 2 bases, J lost 3 bases, and 14 bases lay in between. Germline V gene data show CDR1 as SQVTM and CDR2 as ANQGSEA. The chain's CDR3 is CSVELGNTVYNEQFF. CDR3 DNA sequence: TGCAGCGTTGAATTGGGGAATACCGTCTACAATGAGCAGTTCTTC.

This chain uses TRBV13 with TRBJ1-1; unclear D gene. Trimming removed 5 bases at V and 4 bases at J, with 17 bases between. The CDR3 contains 15 residues. Germline CDR1 is PRHDT and CDR2 is FYEKMQ (reference sequence). CDR3 coding DNA: TGTGCCAGCAGCACCTTGGGCCGCATGGGCACTGAAGCTTTCTTT. Its translation: CASSTLGRMGTEAFF.

The chain links TRBV20-1 to TRBJ2-3; 7 bases are shared with TRBD2. Looked up from germline, CDR1 is DFQATT and CDR2 is SNEGSKA (reference sequence). The CDR3 has 12 residues. The trim removed 2 bases at V and 5 bases at J, leaving 1 base unmatched. CDR3 region: CSARLAGDTQYF. CDR3 nucleotides: TGCAGTGCTAGATTAGCGGGAGATACGCAGTATTTT.

This clonotype was seen a handful of times. The chain has TRBV12-3 or TRBV12-4 and TRBJ2-7, with no clear D. Trimming cost V 6 bases and J 0 bases, with 12 bases left between them. The CDR3 runs 14 residues. The CDR3 loop is CASSYTTGSYEQYF. The CDR3 nucleotides read TGTGCCAGCAGCTACACGACGGGCTCCTACGAGCAGTACTTC.

This clonotype has more than one count but fewer than ten. V is TRBV10-3 and J is TRBJ2-7; D perhaps matches TRBD1 (5 bases). This CDR3 spans 14 amino acids. V lost 3 bases, J lost 1 base, and 10 bases lay in between. In germline, CDR1 is ENHRY, CDR2 SYGVKD. Here the CDR3 DNA reads TGTGCCATCAGTGACCCCGACAGTTCCTACGAGCAGTACTTC. Translation: CAISDPDSSYEQYF.